This TCR beta chain was recorded in a study of shared clonotypes between healthy human individuals. Study observations and caveats: The donor pool, a small one, limited the genetic and exposure-history diversity represented.

Trimming took off 0 bases at V and 7 bases at J, with 12 bases between the two ends. The CDR3 sequence is 14 residues long. Germline V gene data show CDR1 as WNHNN and CDR2 as SYGVQD (reference sequence). About this clone: The antigen is undetermined.

Produced via immunoSEQ multiplex PCR; TCRdb's table is partial and in-frame only. Of around 2.3 million clones in the sample, nearly 97% were seen once. The clonotype originates from a man younger than 35 in good health. What was sequenced was naive CD4+ T cells sorted from blood. Subset here: CD45RA+ positively selected. This chain connects TRBV10-1 to TRBJ2-5, with D uncertain. Written as DNA, the CDR3 is TGCGCCAGCAGTGAGTCGAAGGGCGGATGGACCCAGTACTTC. Its protein product is CASSESKGGWTQYF.